This T cell receptor (beta chain) was recovered during a study of T-cell reconstitution after alpha-beta-depleted transplantation in children listed by TCRdb under 2016. Study-wide context: The study quantitatively tracked T-cell immune reconstitution after TCRalphabeta/CD19-depleted allogeneic hematopoietic cell transplantation in children using TCR repertoire profiling.

This clonotype appeared a few times. The target of this receptor is not known. Base quality data are lacking; no much larger clone is found one base away. The cysteine opens and the phenylalanine closes a CDR3 of 15 amino acids. Only the CDR3 DNA stays, 45 bases, in frame from base 1. The germline V gene encodes CDR1 SGHRS and CDR2 YFSETQ. Trimming takes 9 bases from V and 0 bases from J, and the germline ends sit 19 bases apart. What the study reported, not specific to this receptor: In some patients, the high TCRbeta diversity seen at day 60 was put down to recipient T cells and intrathymic progenitors that had survived conditioning. Over the following months the frequencies of hyperexpanded clones went down, and after one year T-cell counts and TCRbeta diversity were mostly credited to newly produced T cells. The apparently early alphabetaT-cell count recovery about two months after transplant was reportedly dependent on only several hundred rapidly expanded clones derived from non-depleted graft cells.

The intended sense of this specimen's treatment or condition label: allogeneic hematopoietic cell transplantation with graft depleted of TCRalphabeta T cells and CD19 B cells. The transplant recipients were children given TCRalphabeta/CD19-depleted allogeneic hematopoietic cell grafts. The library was prepared using PCR. The sequencing machine was an Illumina HiSeq 2500. TCR libraries were prepared with molecular barcoding, using unique molecular identifiers to normalize TCRbeta repertoire quantification. The public reads were reanalyzed by TCRdb: fastp trimming at Q25, MiXCR alignment, in-frame beta chains only. Rows with a matching CDR3 protein are joined into one entry that keeps the most common DNA and genes. In all, the sample holds 700,000 to 950,000 distinct CDR3 sequences, and 16% of those were seen once. In total, the top ten clones hold roughly 4.8% of the sample.

Recombination linked TRBV5-1 to TRBJ2-7, with the identity of the D gene unclear. This clonotype was sampled from a male patient aged 5 to 17 who had a stem cell transplant for acute lymphoblastic leukemia, so the T cells may come from the graft donor. The sequenced sample was PBMCs, mostly from graft donor cells, obtained 360 days after TCRalphabeta/CD19-depleted stem cell transplant. The CDR3 here reads CATKPDGPFSYEQYF. The DNA sequence reads TGCGCCACCAAGCCGGACGGGCCATTCTCCTACGAGCAGTACTTC.